These 24 T cell receptor beta chains were sequenced from one sample in a study of OX40 agonist ivuxolimab in advanced cancers. Method: immunoSEQ multiplex PCR; TCRdb's copy keeps in-frame clones and lacks some. The repertoire holds just over 90,000 clones, with 90% to 95% as singletons. The sample here was CD4+ or CD8+ T cells sorted from blood, taken in a trial of the OX40 agonist ivuxolimab. The receptors shown here come from an adult with an advanced solid tumor such as melanoma, head and neck, liver or kidney cancer.

This clone came up once. The genes are TRBV9 and TRBJ1-3; D is possibly TRBD1 (5 bases). The germline V gene has CDR1 SGDLS and CDR2 YYNGEE. V lost 4 bases, J lost 2 bases, and 16 bases lay in between. This CDR3 has 16 amino acids. The CDR3 nucleotides read TGTGCCAGCAGCTTAATCCCGGGACGGACTGGAAACACCATATATTTT. The encoded protein is CASSLIPGRTGNTIYF. The full variable domain, its missing parts supplied by reference TRBV9 and TRBJ1-3, is DSGVTQTPKHLITATGQRVTLRCSPRSGDLSVYWYQQSLDQGLQFLIQYYNGEERAKGNILERFSAQQFPDLHSELNLSSLELGDSALYFCASSLIPGRTGNTIYFGEGSWLTVV.

The chain recombines TRBV27 with TRBJ1-6; maybe TRBD1 (5 bases). CDR3 length: 16 residues. Trimming stripped 2 bases from V and 2 bases from J, with 10 bases between. In germline, CDR1 is MNHEY, CDR2 SMNVEV (reference sequence). This CDR3 reads CASSLGHTPYNSPLHF. The CDR3, as DNA: TGTGCCAGCAGTTTAGGACATACCCCCTATAATTCACCCCTCCACTTT.

CDR3 in DNA: TGTGCCAGCAGCTTTGGGACAGGTCGGGACGAGCAGTACTTC. This encodes CASSFGTGRDEQYF. The chain combines TRBV11-3 with TRBJ2-7; 8 bases agree with TRBD1. Trimming removed 3 bases from V and 5 bases from J; junction bases left unmatched: 6. This CDR3 has 14 amino acids. Germline CDR1 reads SGHNT; CDR2 reads YENEEA.

The V gene is TRBV29-1, the J gene TRBJ2-3; 9 bases map to TRBD1. CDR1 and CDR2 from the germline V gene are SQVTM and ANQGSEA. CDR3 length: 14 residues. The V segment lost 5 bases and the J segment 3 bases; nucleotides outside the gene matches: 6. The CDR3 loop reads CSVYRGTGTDTQYF. The CDR3 nucleotides are TGCAGCGTTTACCGAGGGACAGGGACAGATACGCAGTATTTT.

The rearrangement joins TRBV9 to TRBJ2-2; no definite D call. Per the germline V gene, CDR1 is SGDLS and CDR2 is YYNGEE. The CDR3 extends over 16 amino acids. V lost 1 base to trimming and J lost 6 bases, with 16 bases between them. The CDR3 sequence: CASSVSPEPQAGELFF. The CDR3 DNA sequence: TGTGCCAGCAGCGTATCCCCCGAGCCCCAGGCCGGGGAGCTGTTTTTT. Combining the CDR3 with reference TRBV9 and TRBJ2-2 gives the whole variable domain DSGVTQTPKHLITATGQRVTLRCSPRSGDLSVYWYQQSLDQGLQFLIQYYNGEERAKGNILERFSAQQFPDLHSELNLSSLELGDSALYFCASSVSPEPQAGELFFGEGSRLTVL.

The CDR3: CASSLDQRAFTDTQYF. The CDR3 region has the DNA TGTGCCAGCAGCTTAGATCAGCGAGCATTCACAGATACGCAGTATTTT. V is TRBV11-3 and J is TRBJ2-3; no reliable D call. CDR3 size: 16 residues. V lost 0 bases and J lost 2, with 12 bases in between. Germline V CDR1 and CDR2: SGHNT, YENEEA. The variable domain in full, with the rest retrieved from reference TRBV11-3 and TRBJ2-3, is EAGVVQSPRYKIIEKKQPVAFWCNPISGHNTLYWYLQNLGQGPELLIRYENEEAVDDSQLPKDRFSAERLKGVDSTLKIQPAELGDSAVYLCASSLDQRAFTDTQYFGPGTRLTVL.

The V and J genes are TRBV5-1 and TRBJ1-2; TRBD1 is a possible D gene (5 bases). There are 13 residues in the CDR3. Deletions cut 4 bases from V and 5 bases from J, with 12 bases between. CDR1 and CDR2 (germline): SGHRS, YFSETQ. This CDR3 is CASSMGQEYGYTF. The CDR3 nucleotides read TGCGCCAGCAGCATGGGGCAGGAATATGGCTACACCTTC.

The rearrangement links TRBV13 to TRBJ2-7, with 7 bases matching TRBD2. Per the germline V gene, CDR1 is PRHDT and CDR2 is FYEKMQ (reference sequence). The V gene end was trimmed by 2 bases and the J gene end by 6 bases; junction bases not matched to a gene: 10. This CDR3 is 15 amino acids long. CDR3 sequence reads: CASSLNGEGGAEQYF. CDR3 nucleotide sequence: TGTGCCAGCAGCTTAAATGGGGAGGGTGGCGCCGAGCAGTACTTC.

This clone was recorded only once. The genes are TRBV19 and TRBJ2-3; 8 bases align to TRBD2. The V gene end was trimmed by 5 bases and the J gene end by 12 bases; junction bases not matched to a gene: 10. There are 13 residues in the CDR3. Per germline, CDR1 LNHDA and CDR2 SQIVND (reference sequence). This CDR3 reads CASSQGGRPKQYF. DNA of the CDR3: TGTGCCAGTAGTCAGGGCGGGAGGCCCAAACAGTATTTT.

This chain connects TRBV6-5 to TRBJ1-6; unclear D gene. The CDR3 has 13 amino acids. The V end was cut by 7 bases, the J end by 10 bases, with 14 bases between. Germline assignment: CDR1 MNHEY and CDR2 SVGAGI. In nucleotides, the CDR3 is TGTGCCAGCACCCGGACGGGGTCATCACCCCTCCACTTT. It translates to CASTRTGSSPLHF.

This clone has only a few counts. The CDR3 nucleotides read TGCGCCAGCAGCCAGACGTGGTCAGATACGCAGTATTTT. Protein product: CASSQTWSDTQYF. The rearrangement uses TRBV4-3 and TRBJ2-3, with D hard to call. This CDR3 region has 13 residues. Germline V gene sequence: CDR1 LGHNA, CDR2 YSLEER. V was pared by 3 bases and J by 4 bases, with 8 bases between.

The chain combines TRBV29-1 with TRBJ1-4; D is unclear. Trimming took off 6 bases at V and 1 base at J, with 9 bases between the two ends. The CDR3 is 13 amino acids. The V gene's germline CDR1 is SQVTM and CDR2 ANQGSEA. The CDR3 DNA reads TGCAGCGTGGAGGGTAGAACTAATGAAAAACTGTTTTTT. Protein product: CSVEGRTNEKLFF.

V usage is TRBV6-6 and J usage is TRBJ2-5, with 9 positions matching TRBD1. CDR1 and CDR2 (germline): MNHNY, SVGAGI (reference sequence). Trimming took 5 bases from V and 5 from J; bases not matched to a gene: 9. This CDR3 has 15 amino acids. CDR3 sequence reads: CASSQPGQGRETQYF. DNA of the CDR3: TGTGCCAGCAGTCAACCGGGACAGGGTAGGGAGACCCAGTACTTC.

The V gene is TRBV7-2, the J gene TRBJ2-7, with D perhaps matching TRBD1 (6 bases). The CDR3 spans 15 residues. CDR1 and CDR2 from the germline V gene are SGHTA and FQGNSA. The ends were cut back, 2 bases at V and 5 bases at J, with 16 bases in the middle. The CDR3 loop reads CASSLLKGVVHEQYF. As DNA, the CDR3 is TGTGCCAGCAGCTTACTTAAGGGGGTGGTCCACGAGCAGTACTTC.

This chain connects TRBV10-3 to TRBJ2-7, with 15 bases aligning to TRBD2. From germline, CDR1 is ENHRY and CDR2 SYGVKD. This CDR3 has 19 residues. J gave up 3 bases and V 2 bases, and 11 bases lay outside the gene matches. CDR3 residues: CAISEAPPGLAGGDYEQYF. The CDR3 coding sequence is TGTGCCATCAGTGAGGCCCCGCCGGGACTAGCGGGAGGAGACTACGAGCAGTACTTC.

This chain connects TRBV19 to TRBJ1-2, with D uncertain. This CDR3 has 12 amino acids. In germline, CDR1 is LNHDA, CDR2 SQIVND (reference sequence). V shed 10 bases and J shed 9 bases, with 18 bases lying between them. The CDR3 sequence: CATSGYPESYTF. The CDR3 region has the DNA TGTGCCACTTCGGGCTACCCGGAGAGCTACACCTTC.

The chain joins TRBV30 to TRBJ1-2; maybe TRBD1 (5 bases). CDR3 length: 13 residues. Germline V gene data show CDR1 as GTSNPN and CDR2 as SVGIG (reference sequence). V lost 1 base to trimming and J lost 5 bases, with 11 bases between them. DNA of the CDR3: TGTGCCTGGAGTGAGCAGGGTCAATATGGCTACACCTTC. Its translation: CAWSEQGQYGYTF.

The chain has TRBV11-3 and TRBJ2-2, with 8 bases identical to TRBD2. The V gene end was trimmed by 5 bases and the J gene end by 4 bases; junction bases not matched to a gene: 6. The CDR3 is 15 residues long. Germline V gives CDR1 SGHNT, CDR2 YENEEA. CDR3 region: CASSPRGGATGELFF. For the CDR3, the DNA is TGTGCCAGCAGCCCCCGGGGGGGGGCCACCGGGGAGCTGTTTTTT.

The V gene is TRBV11-1, the J gene TRBJ2-7; D not certain. Germline CDR1 and CDR2: SGHAT and FQDESV (reference sequence). The CDR3 loop spans 13 amino acids. V was shortened by 5 bases and J by 2 bases, with 10 bases between the two germline ends. CDR3 sequence reads: CASSPDGTYEQYF. The CDR3 DNA reads as TGTGCCAGCAGCCCGGACGGAACCTACGAGCAGTACTTC.

The chain's CDR3 is CASSVVSGSYQETQYF. The CDR3 DNA is TGTGCCAGCAGCGTAGTGAGCGGATCGTACCAAGAGACCCAGTACTTC. V is TRBV9 and J is TRBJ2-5, with D perhaps TRBD2 (5 bases). The CDR3 is made up of 16 amino acids. Germline CDR1 is SGDLS and CDR2 is YYNGEE. Trimming shortened V by 0 bases and J by 0 bases, and 12 bases separated the two germline ends.

The genes are TRBV2 and TRBJ1-1; 7 nucleotides line up with TRBD1. The CDR3 loop spans 13 amino acids. Germline values: CDR1 SNHLY, CDR2 FYNNEI. Trimming cost V 4 bases and J 3 bases; bases outside gene matches: 2. The CDR3 reads CASSGQGHTEAFF. The DNA for the CDR3 is TGTGCCAGCAGTGGACAGGGTCACACTGAAGCTTTCTTT.

This clone was detected once. The V gene is TRBV18, the J gene TRBJ1-2; D might be TRBD1 (6 bases). Germline assignment: CDR1 KGHSH and CDR2 LQKENI. Deletions cut 3 bases from V and 6 bases from J, with 14 bases between. This CDR3 contains 14 residues. The CDR3 spells CASSPTAGANGYTF. The DNA for the CDR3 is TGTGCCAGCTCACCTACTGCAGGGGCAAATGGCTACACCTTC.

The V and J genes are TRBV7-9 and TRBJ2-1, with 12 bases that match TRBD2. In germline, CDR1 is SEHNR, CDR2 FQNEAQ (reference sequence). The ends lost 7 bases at V and 4 bases at J; junction bases unmatched: 5. CDR3 length: 15 amino acids. Written as DNA, the CDR3 is TGTGCCAGCACCGATGGACTAGCGGGATACAATGAGCAGTTCTTC. Amino acids: CASTDGLAGYNEQFF.

This sequence joins TRBV28 and TRBJ1-5, with D possibly TRBD1 on 5 matching bases. Germline assignment: CDR1 MDHEN and CDR2 SYDVKM. The CDR3 runs to 13 residues. V lost 5 bases and J lost 7, with 12 bases in between. Written as DNA, the CDR3 is TGTGCCAGCAGTACAGGAAACGGCCAGCCCCAGCATTTT. Amino acids: CASSTGNGQPQHF.